This is a list of T cell receptor beta chains from one sample in a study of blood T cell repertoires in COVID-19. Clones were read by immunoSEQ multiplex PCR, and TCRdb kept only the in-frame ones, dropping some. Counted here are roughly 38,000 clones, around 90% occurring once; the ten biggest clones make up about 12%. Sequenced: peripheral blood. All receptors come from a man between 65 and 85 years old with acute or convalescent COVID-19. Each CDR3 is given with its conserved first and last residue. The D gene is left open where the match is weak. Clone size is given for some rows only: seen once, a few or many times, or a class if the clone is expanded.

TRBD1 | TRBJ2-3 | TRBV4-3 | NA | CASSQDNTGGGTDTQYF | TGCGCCAGCAGCCAAGATAACACAGGGGGTGGCACAGATACGCAGTATTTT
NA | TRBJ2-1 | TRBV7-2 | few | CASSLSPVYNEQFF | TGTGCCAGCAGCTTAAGTCCGGTCTACAATGAGCAGTTCTTC
NA | TRBJ2-7 | TRBV5-1 | NA | CASSFQERGNSEQYF | TGCGCCAGCAGCTTTCAGGAAAGGGGAAATTCCGAGCAGTACTTC
NA | TRBJ2-2 | TRBV18 | NA | CASSPLQDTGELFF | TGTGCCAGCTCACCCTTACAGGACACCGGGGAGCTGTTTTTT
TRBD2 | TRBJ2-7 | TRBV7-9 | few | CASSHRTSGILYEQYF | TGTGCCAGCAGCCACCGGACTAGCGGTATCCTCTACGAGCAGTACTTC
NA | TRBJ2-6 | TRBV7-2 | NA | CASSLRGALSGANVLTF | TGTGCCAGCAGCTTACGGGGGGCGCTTTCTGGGGCCAACGTCCTGACTTTC
TRBD1 | TRBJ2-3 | TRBV6-5 | NA | CASSSQGAADTQYF | TGTGCCAGCAGCTCTCAGGGGGCAGCAGATACGCAGTATTTT
NA | TRBJ1-5 | TRBV28 | NA | CASSFGGKSGQPQHF | TGTGCCAGCAGTTTCGGGGGAAAGAGCGGTCAGCCCCAGCATTTT
TRBD1 | TRBJ2-7 | TRBV5-1 | NA | CASSFGTATTEQYF | TGCGCCAGCAGCTTCGGGACAGCGACGACCGAGCAGTACTTC
TRBD1 | TRBJ1-1 | TRBV19 | NA | CASSPGQGREAFF | TGTGCCAGTAGTCCAGGACAGGGTAGAGAAGCTTTCTTT
NA | TRBJ2-7 | TRBV3-1/TRBV3-2 | NA | CASSQGGRDYEQYF | TGTGCCAGCAGCCAAGGGGGCAGGGACTACGAGCAGTACTTC
TRBD1 | TRBJ1-5 | TRBV2 | NA | CASSLGQGSNQPQHF | TGTGCCAGCAGCCTGGGACAGGGGAGCAATCAGCCCCAGCATTTT
NA | TRBJ2-1 | TRBV5-1 | few | CASSLGLGLGDEQFF | TGCGCCAGCAGCTTGGGTCTGGGCCTCGGTGATGAGCAGTTCTTC
TRBD1 | TRBJ2-5 | TRBV19 | NA | CASSTNPGQGAETQYF | TGTGCCAGTAGTACCAACCCGGGACAGGGTGCAGAGACCCAGTACTTC
NA | TRBJ2-7 | TRBV10-3 | NA | CAISESTGASSYEQYF | TGTGCCATCAGTGAGTCGACAGGAGCCAGCTCCTACGAGCAGTACTTC
NA | TRBJ2-7 | TRBV28 | NA | CASRSHASSYEQYF | TGTGCCAGCAGGAGCCATGCGAGCTCCTACGAGCAGTACTTC
NA | TRBJ2-5 | TRBV5-1 | NA | CASSYSGHPEETQYF | TGCGCCAGCAGCTATAGTGGACACCCAGAAGAGACCCAGTACTTC
TRBD1 | TRBJ1-4 | TRBV2 | NA | CASRSGTGHEKLFF | TGTGCCAGCAGGTCGGGGACAGGGCATGAAAAACTGTTTTTT
TRBD1 | TRBJ2-4 | TRBV19 | NA | CASSIQVTGGTDIQYF | TGTGCCAGTAGTATACAGGTGACAGGGGGCACGGACATTCAGTACTTC
NA | TRBJ1-1 | TRBV2 | NA | CALAENTEAFF | TGTGCCTTAGCGGAGAACACTGAAGCTTTCTTT
TRBD1 | TRBJ1-1 | TRBV28 | hyperexpanded | CASSSGQKNTEAFF | TGTGCCAGCAGTTCGGGACAGAAGAACACTGAAGCTTTCTTT
NA | TRBJ2-7 | TRBV7-2 | NA | CASSSSGRVQDEQYF | TGTGCCAGCAGCTCAAGCGGTCGTGTTCAAGACGAGCAGTACTTC
NA | TRBJ2-3 | TRBV11-3 | NA | CASSLSGSTDTQYF | TGTGCCAGCAGCTTAAGCGGGAGCACAGATACGCAGTATTTT
NA | TRBJ1-2 | TRBV21-1 | few | CASSKRQGLYYGYTF | TGTGCCAGCAGCAAACGGCAGGGGCTTTACTATGGCTACACCTTC
TRBD1 | TRBJ1-3 | TRBV4-1 | NA | CASSQRQGDTIYF | TGCGCCAGCAGCCAAAGACAGGGGGACACCATATATTTT
NA | TRBJ2-5 | TRBV5-6 | NA | CASSLGGQRTQYF | TGTGCCAGCAGCTTGGGAGGTCAACGGACCCAGTACTTC
NA | TRBJ2-7 | TRBV9 | NA | CASSVDPSPGWEQYF | TGTGCCAGCAGCGTAGACCCATCACCGGGGTGGGAGCAGTACTTC
NA | TRBJ1-2 | TRBV28 | NA | CASSRGGTWGYTF | TGTGCCAGCAGTCGCGGGGGGACTTGGGGCTACACCTTC
TRBD1 | TRBJ2-2 | TRBV11-3 | NA | CASSSYRGGELFF | TGTGCCAGCAGCTCCTACAGGGGCGGGGAGCTGTTTTTT
TRBD1 | TRBJ1-5 | TRBV6-5 | NA | CASSPTGGRSQHF | TGTGCCAGCAGTCCTACAGGGGGAAGGTCCCAGCATTTT
TRBD2 | TRBJ2-3 | TRBV6-1 | NA | CASSEGAGGSTDTQYF | TGTGCCAGCAGTGAAGGGGCGGGGGGAAGCACAGATACGCAGTATTTT
TRBD2 | TRBJ2-1 | TRBV25-1 | NA | CASSEQSGIENEQFF | TGTGCCAGCAGTGAACAGAGCGGGATTGAGAATGAGCAGTTCTTC
NA | TRBJ2-1 | TRBV7-3 | NA | CASREDREGYNEQFF | TGTGCCAGCAGGGAGGACAGGGAGGGCTACAATGAGCAGTTCTTC
TRBD2 | TRBJ2-7 | TRBV18 | NA | CASSPSAGGTSYEQYF | TGTGCCAGCTCACCCTCGGCGGGAGGGACTTCCTACGAGCAGTACTTC
TRBD1 | TRBJ2-5 | TRBV5-1 | NA | CASSLDRGQETQYF | TGCGCCAGCAGCCTCGACAGGGGTCAAGAGACCCAGTACTTC
NA | TRBJ2-7 | TRBV5-6 | NA | CASSLGGAAYEQYF | TGTGCCAGCAGCCTTGGTGGGGCCGCCTACGAGCAGTACTTC
NA | TRBJ2-7 | TRBV11-2 | few | CASSGQFYEQYF | TGTGCCAGCAGCGGACAGTTCTACGAGCAGTACTTC
TRBD2 | TRBJ2-7 | TRBV9 | NA | CASNRGGGAYEQYF | TGTGCCAGCAATCGCGGGGGTGGGGCCTACGAGCAGTACTTC
TRBD1 | TRBJ2-3 | TRBV27 | NA | CASSFWQGATDTQYF | TGTGCCAGCAGTTTCTGGCAGGGGGCAACAGATACGCAGTATTTT
NA | TRBJ1-5 | TRBV28 | once | CASSLIGGGYSNQPQHF | TGTGCCAGCAGTTTAATCGGGGGAGGGTATAGCAATCAGCCCCAGCATTTT
NA | TRBJ2-3 | TRBV24-1 | NA | CATRRQGTDTQYF | TGTGCCACCAGAAGACAGGGCACAGATACGCAGTATTTT
NA | TRBJ1-1 | TRBV19 | NA | CASSILPQGSLNAFF | TGTGCCAGTAGTATTTTGCCCCAGGGGAGCCTGAATGCTTTCTTT
NA | TRBJ1-2 | TRBV29-1 | NA | CSVEGQGGYGYTF | TGCAGCGTTGAAGGGCAGGGTGGCTATGGCTACACCTTC
NA | TRBJ2-3 | TRBV24-1 | once | CATSDSGTDTQYF | TGTGCCACCAGTGATTCAGGGACAGATACGCAGTATTTT
NA | TRBJ2-7 | TRBV6-6 | NA | CASSPRLDSYEQYF | TGTGCCAGCAGTCCACGACTAGACTCCTACGAGCAGTACTTC
TRBD1 | TRBJ2-3 | TRBV28 | NA | CASSLFGTGGDTQYF | TGTGCCAGCAGTTTATTCGGGACAGGGGGAGATACGCAGTATTTT
NA | TRBJ2-3 | TRBV28 | NA | CASSFATGGGLAGGDTQYF | TGTGCCAGCAGTTTCGCGACAGGGGGCGGACTAGCGGGCGGGGATACGCAGTATTTT
TRBD1 | TRBJ1-6 | TRBV25-1 | medium-sized | CASSWDRDNSPLHF | TGTGCCAGCAGTTGGGACAGAGATAATTCACCCCTCCACTTT
NA | TRBJ2-1 | TRBV5-4 | few | CASSLAGGGSYNEQFF | TGTGCCAGCAGCTTGGCAGGGGGAGGTAGCTACAATGAGCAGTTCTTC
NA | TRBJ2-3 | TRBV7-2 | NA | CASSLLEGGTDTQYF | TGTGCCAGCAGCCTCCTCGAAGGAGGGACAGATACGCAGTATTTT
TRBD1 | TRBJ2-7 | TRBV27 | few | CASGTIPGQSSYEQYF | TGTGCCAGCGGTACAATCCCGGGACAGAGCTCCTACGAGCAGTACTTC
TRBD1 | TRBJ1-4 | TRBV7-2 | NA | CASSFDQGAGLFF | TGTGCCAGCAGCTTTGACCAGGGGGCCGGACTGTTTTTT
TRBD2 | TRBJ2-5 | TRBV6-4 | NA | CASSDVSPLAGFQETQYF | TGTGCCAGCAGTGACGTATCCCCACTAGCGGGATTCCAAGAGACCCAGTACTTC
TRBD2 | TRBJ2-3 | TRBV5-1 | NA | CASRLAGVVDTQYF | TGCGCCAGCAGACTAGCGGGAGTGGTAGATACGCAGTATTTT
TRBD1 | TRBJ1-1 | TRBV2 | NA | CASSVAVPGRGDTEAFF | TGTGCCAGCAGTGTGGCAGTCCCGGGCAGGGGGGACACTGAAGCTTTCTTT